Shown below are 20 T cell receptor beta chains from a single sample sequenced in a study of cytomegalovirus exposure and HLA in healthy donors. PCR amplification relied on 60 Vbeta primers (plus 13 Jbeta primers). The method was immunoSEQ multiplex PCR; TCRdb's version includes in-frame clones alone and lacks a portion of them. The table has 150,000 or so clones, around 77% seen once. Material: PBMCs. The receptor set was obtained from a male donor in good health and CMV-seropositive.

The gene calls are TRBV11-2 and TRBJ1-2, with D tentatively TRBD1 (5 bases). From germline, CDR1 is SGHAT and CDR2 FQNNGV. The CDR3 loop spans 16 amino acids. V shed 0 bases and J shed 8 bases, with 19 bases lying between them. The DNA for the CDR3 is TGTGCCAGCAGCTTAGATACCAGGGTGGGGGGTCAGGGCTACACCTTC. Amino acid sequence: CASSLDTRVGGQGYTF.

This sequence joins TRBV6-1 and TRBJ2-1, with TRBD2 identical over 8 bases. This CDR3 comprises 17 residues. Germline trimming cut 4 bases from V and 10 bases from J; bases unmatched to any gene: 18. CDR1 is MNHNS and CDR2 is SASEGT in the germline V gene. The CDR3 region has the DNA TGTGCCAGCAGTGGGGCGAGAAAGGGACTAGTTGTTATAGAGCAGTTCTTC. Protein product: CASSGARKGLVVIEQFF.

This clone was observed once. This chain uses TRBV4-1 with TRBJ1-6; tentative D call: TRBD1 (5 bases). The CDR3 covers 18 residues. V shed 0 bases and J shed 9 bases, with 21 bases lying between them. CDR1 and CDR2 from the germline V gene are MGHRA and YSYEKL. The CDR3 loop reads CASSQDRWQGSLSSPLHF. For the CDR3, the DNA is TGCGCCAGCAGCCAAGATAGGTGGCAGGGTAGTCTTAGTTCACCCCTCCACTTT.

The rearrangement joins TRBV5-1 to TRBJ1-4; D remains unclear. The CDR3 runs 13 residues. V was cut by 0 bases and J by 7 bases, with 7 bases left in between. Germline values: CDR1 SGHRS, CDR2 YFSETQ. The CDR3 DNA follows: TGCGCCAGCAGCTTGGAATTGCGTGAAAAACTGTTTTTT. Encoded protein: CASSLELREKLFF.

The chain couples TRBV29-1 to TRBJ1-2, with D maybe TRBD1 (5 bases). Germline values: CDR1 SQVTM, CDR2 ANQGSEA. The V and J ends lost 3 bases and 8 bases respectively, with 13 bases between them. The CDR3 spans 12 residues. As DNA, the CDR3 is TGCAGCGTTGAGGAGGGAAGGGGCGGCTACACCTTC. Residues: CSVEEGRGGYTF.

This clone was counted a few times. The V gene is TRBV28, the J gene TRBJ2-7; TRBD2 might be the D (6 bases). Trimming pared 2 bases from V and 0 bases from J, leaving 8 bases between. Per the germline V gene, CDR1 is MDHEN and CDR2 is SYDVKM. The CDR3 spans 14 residues. The CDR3 DNA sequence: TGTGCCAGCAGTTTACGGGGAGGCTCCTACGAGCAGTACTTC. Encoded protein: CASSLRGGSYEQYF. Filled out from reference TRBV28 and TRBJ2-7, the complete variable domain reads DVKVTQSSRYLVKRTGEKVFLECVQDMDHENMFWYRQDPGLGLRLIYFSYDVKMKEKGDIPEGYSVSREKKERFSLILESASTNQTSMYLCASSLRGGSYEQYFGPGTRLTVT.

The chain recombines TRBV4-1 with TRBJ2-2, with 15 bases aligning to TRBD2. CDR3 length: 16 amino acids. V trimming: 4 bases; J trimming: 6 bases; junction bases outside the gene matches: 3. Per germline, CDR1 MGHRA and CDR2 YSYEKL. CDR3 DNA: TGCGCCAGCAGCCTTCGGACTAGCGGGGGGGCCGGGGAGCTGTTTTTT. Protein sequence: CASSLRTSGGAGELFF.

J is TRBJ2-3 and V is TRBV7-9, with TRBD2 identical over 14 bases. Looked up from germline, CDR1 is SEHNR and CDR2 is FQNEAQ (reference sequence). The trim removed 4 bases at V and 2 bases at J, leaving 8 bases unmatched. The CDR3 is 18 amino acids. CDR3 region: CASSSHWTSGGFTDTQYF. In DNA, the CDR3 is TGTGCCAGCAGCTCGCACTGGACTAGCGGGGGGTTCACAGATACGCAGTATTTT. The full variable domain, rest sourced from reference TRBV7-9 and TRBJ2-3, is DTGVSQNPRHKITKRGQNVTFRCDPISEHNRLYWYRQTLGQGPEFLTYFQNEAQLEKSRLLSDRFSAERPKGSFSTLEIQRTEQGDSAMYLCASSSHWTSGGFTDTQYFGPGTRLTVL.

This chain connects TRBV2 to TRBJ1-1; the D is unclear. CDR3 length: 12 amino acids. Germline V gene data show CDR1 as SNHLY and CDR2 as FYNNEI. The V and J ends lost 6 bases and 3 bases respectively, with 8 bases between them. The CDR3 DNA reads as TGTGCCAGCAGGTTCGAGGACACTGAAGCTTTCTTT. It yields the protein CASRFEDTEAFF.

V is TRBV2 and J is TRBJ2-2; 7 nucleotides align to TRBD1. CDR3 length equals 18 residues. Losses at the gene ends were 1 base for V and 4 bases for J; bases not matched to a gene: 12. The germline V gene encodes CDR1 SNHLY and CDR2 FYNNEI. Here the CDR3 reads CASSEDEGAEVGTGELFF. The DNA of the CDR3 is TGTGCCAGCAGTGAAGATGAGGGGGCGGAGGTGGGCACCGGGGAGCTGTTTTTT.

The chain joins TRBV25-1 to TRBJ2-7, with D unclear. The germline V and J ends were trimmed by 1 base and 0 bases, with 10 bases remaining between them. Germline values: CDR1 MGHDK, CDR2 SYGVNS. This CDR3 comprises 15 residues. For the CDR3, the DNA is TGTGCCAGCAGTGAATCAGGCCTACTCTCCTACGAGCAGTACTTC. Its translation is CASSESGLLSYEQYF.

The CDR3 nucleotides read TGTGCCAGTAGTCAAGCCCGGGACTTACCCGGGGAGCTGTTTTTT. Translated: CASSQARDLPGELFF. The genes are TRBV19 and TRBJ2-2; possible D gene TRBD2, 6 bases. V gave up 5 bases and J gave up 6 bases, with 16 bases separating them. CDR1 LNHDA and CDR2 SQIVND come from the germline V gene (reference sequence). The CDR3 totals 15 residues.

The chain employs TRBV12-5 and TRBJ1-1; no definite D call. The germline V gene has CDR1 LGHNT and CDR2 FRNRAP. The CDR3 loop spans 13 amino acids. Trimming shortened V by 6 bases and J by 1 base, and 9 bases separated the two germline ends. The CDR3 protein is CASGQEANTEAFF. The CDR3 nucleotides read TGTGCTAGTGGCCAGGAAGCGAACACTGAAGCTTTCTTT.

The chain carries TRBV19 and TRBJ1-2; 8 nucleotides agree with TRBD1. The CDR3 is 12 amino acids. The ends lost 4 bases at V and 8 bases at J; junction bases unmatched: 3. Germline assignment: CDR1 LNHDA and CDR2 SQIVND (reference sequence). The CDR3 is CASSRTGQGYTF. As DNA, the CDR3 is TGTGCCAGTAGTAGGACAGGGCAGGGCTACACCTTC.

CDR3 loop: CASSLTLNYGYTF. DNA of the CDR3: TGTGCCAGTAGTTTGACACTTAACTATGGCTACACCTTC. The genes are TRBV19 and TRBJ1-2; D is undetermined. V dropped 5 bases and J dropped 1 base, with 8 bases sitting between them. This CDR3 spans 13 amino acids. The V gene's germline CDR1 is LNHDA and CDR2 SQIVND (reference sequence). The variable domain in full, with the rest retrieved from reference TRBV19 and TRBJ1-2, is DGGITQSPKYLFRKEGQNVTLSCEQNLNHDAMYWYRQDPGQGLRLIYYSQIVNDFQKGDIAEGYSVSREKKESFPLTVTSAQKNPTAFYLCASSLTLNYGYTFGSGTRLTVV.

This clone appeared a few times. V gene TRBV4-2 combines with J gene TRBJ1-4, with 10 bases lining up with TRBD1. The V and J ends lost 0 bases and 8 bases, in that order; junction bases with no gene match: 6. Germline CDR1 LGHNA, CDR2 YNFKEQ. This CDR3 contains 16 residues. CDR3 DNA sequence: TGTGCCAGCAGCCAAGATAAGGGACAGGGGAACGAAAAACTGTTTTTT. Translating gives CASSQDKGQGNEKLFF.

The V and J genes are TRBV5-6 and TRBJ2-1; the match to TRBD1 covers 8 bases. In germline, CDR1 is SGHDT, CDR2 YYEEEE. This CDR3 comprises 15 residues. Trimming took 4 bases from V and 6 from J; bases not matched to a gene: 9. CDR3 coding DNA: TGTGCCAGCAGCAGCGGACAGGGATCTTTCAATGAGCAGTTCTTC. Translating it yields CASSSGQGSFNEQFF.

The chain couples TRBV19 to TRBJ2-7; 8 bases line up with TRBD1. Germline V lookup: CDR1 LNHDA, CDR2 SQIVND (reference sequence). Losses at the gene ends were 5 bases for V and 3 bases for J; bases not matched to a gene: 6. The CDR3 length is 14 residues. CDR3 coding DNA: TGTGCCAGTAGTCCTAGGACAGGGATCTACGAGCAGTACTTC. Encoded protein: CASSPRTGIYEQYF.

The chain carries TRBV2 and TRBJ2-2; 9 bases line up with TRBD1. The junction had 8 bases not matched to a gene; V was cut back by 6 bases and J by 6 bases. Germline V gene lookup returns CDR1 SNHLY and CDR2 FYNNEI. The CDR3 consists of 15 residues. CDR3 sequence reads: CASSRDRVGAGELFF. CDR3 nucleotide sequence: TGTGCCAGCAGCCGGGACAGGGTAGGGGCCGGGGAGCTGTTTTTT.

The V call is TRBV25-1, the J call TRBJ1-1; 9 positions agree with TRBD1. With V trimmed by 5 bases and J by 3 bases, 4 bases remained unmatched. From germline, CDR1 is MGHDK and CDR2 SYGVNS. This CDR3 region has 14 residues. CDR3 in amino acids: CASSRQGGYTEAFF. As DNA, the CDR3 is TGTGCCAGCAGTAGACAGGGGGGTTACACTGAAGCTTTCTTT.